This T cell receptor (beta chain) was profiled in a study of CD8+ T cells in alopecia areata. Extracted from the samples, RNA was reverse transcribed into cDNA to serve as the sequencing template. Method: immunoSEQ multiplex PCR; TCRdb's copy keeps in-frame clones and lacks some. This sample has 200,000 to 250,000 clones, with 50% to 65% found just once. PBMCs were stained for CD3, CD4 and CD8, and CD4+ and CD8+ T cells were sorted. V was pared by 5 bases and J by 1 base, with 6 bases between. Looked up from germline, CDR1 is SGHVS and CDR2 is FQNEAQ. CDR3 length: 12 amino acids. V is TRBV7-8 and J is TRBJ2-7; D gene unclear. This receptor was identified in a human donor with alopecia areata. The source was CD4+ T cells sorted from blood, collected at week 0. The CDR3 region is CASSLGSYEQYF. The CDR3 nucleotides are TGTGCCAGCAGCCTTGGGTCCTACGAGCAGTACTTC.